This TCR beta chain is from a study of cytomegalovirus exposure and HLA in healthy donors. The PCR used 60 Vbeta and 13 Jbeta primers. Method: immunoSEQ multiplex PCR; TCRdb's copy keeps in-frame clones and lacks some. The data contain about 110,000 clones, about four fifths of them seen just once; the ten biggest clones take up approximately 3%. Remarks on this clone: Its antigen is not known.

Study results and limitations: A later analysis linked a missense DCLRE1C variant to TCR beta V- and J-gene trimming.

Germline values: CDR1 SEHNR, CDR2 FQNEAQ (reference sequence). CDR3 length: 14 amino acids. V shed 7 bases and J shed 1 base, with 11 bases lying between them. Sequencing input: PBMCs. The rearrangement joins TRBV7-9 to TRBJ2-1; D may be TRBD2 (6 bases). The TCR sequence derives from a woman under 30 in good health and CMV-seropositive. For the CDR3, the DNA is TGTGCCAGCAACGGGGGAACATCCTACAATGAGCAGTTCTTC. Translation: CASNGGTSYNEQFF.